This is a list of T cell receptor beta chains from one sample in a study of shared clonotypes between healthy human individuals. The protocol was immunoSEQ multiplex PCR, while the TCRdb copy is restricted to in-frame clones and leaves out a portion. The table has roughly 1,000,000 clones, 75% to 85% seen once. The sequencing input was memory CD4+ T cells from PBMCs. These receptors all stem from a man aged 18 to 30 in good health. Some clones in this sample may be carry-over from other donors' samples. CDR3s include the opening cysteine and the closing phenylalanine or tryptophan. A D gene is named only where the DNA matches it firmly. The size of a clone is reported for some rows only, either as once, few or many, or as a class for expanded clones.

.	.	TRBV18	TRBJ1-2	TGTGCCAGCTCGGGGACATCGGGCGGCTACACCTTC	CASSGTSGGYTF
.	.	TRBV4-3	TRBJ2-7	TGCGCCAGCAGCCAAGATTTCGCCACCTACGAGCAGTACTTC	CASSQDFATYEQYF
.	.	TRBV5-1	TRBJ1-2	TGCGCCAGCAGCGCTTCACCAGGGGATGGCTACACCTTC	CASSASPGDGYTF
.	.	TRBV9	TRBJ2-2	TGTGCCAGCAGCGTAGTCGGCAGGGTAGAGGCCGGGGAGCTGTTTTTT	CASSVVGRVEAGELFF
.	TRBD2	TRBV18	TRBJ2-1	TGTGCCAGCTCACGGCGGCTAGCGGGACGGGATGAGCAGTTCTTC	CASSRRLAGRDEQFF
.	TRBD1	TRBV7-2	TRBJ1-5	TGTGCCAGCAGCCGGGGGACAGGGGAGATCGGACCAGCCCAGCATTTT	CASSRGTGEIGPAQHF
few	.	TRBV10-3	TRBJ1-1	TGTGCCATCAGTGAGTCGATAGGGTCCACTGAAGCTTTCTTT	CAISESIGSTEAFF
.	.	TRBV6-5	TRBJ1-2	TGTGCCAGCAGTTACGCAGGGAATGGCTACACCTTC	CASSYAGNGYTF
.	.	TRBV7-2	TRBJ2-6	TGTGCCAGCAGCCCCGGGGGCCCTGGGGCCAACGTCCTGACTTTC	CASSPGGPGANVLTF
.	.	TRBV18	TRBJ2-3	TGTGCCAGCTCATCCTACCCTAGCACAGATACGCAGTATTTT	CASSSYPSTDTQYF
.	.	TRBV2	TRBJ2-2	TGTGCCAGCAGACCACTAGCCGTACGTTCCGGGGAGCTGTTTTTT	CASRPLAVRSGELFF
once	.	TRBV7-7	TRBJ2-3	TGTGCCAGCAGCTTATCACTAGTTCTTACAGATACGCAGTATTTT	CASSLSLVLTDTQYF
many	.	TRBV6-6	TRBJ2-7	TGTGCCAGCAGTTTGTCAACCAACTACAAGCAATACTTC	CASSLSTNYKQYF
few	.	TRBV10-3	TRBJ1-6	TGTGCCATCAGTGAGGGGCAGGTTGGGTCACCCCTCCACTTT	CAISEGQVGSPLHF
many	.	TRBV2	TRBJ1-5	TGTGCCAGCAGTGTTGGGGGATATAGCAATCAGCCCCAGCATTTT	CASSVGGYSNQPQHF
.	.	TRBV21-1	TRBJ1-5	TGTGCCCGAACCCAGGGGAGTCAGCCCCAGCATTTT	CARTQGSQPQHF
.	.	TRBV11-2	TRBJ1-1	TGTGCCAGCAGCACCGGACAGTGGGGCACTGAAGCTTTCTTT	CASSTGQWGTEAFF
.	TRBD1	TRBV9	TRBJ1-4	TGTGCCAGCAGCGCGGGACAGGATATGGATGAAAAACTGTTTTTT	CASSAGQDMDEKLFF
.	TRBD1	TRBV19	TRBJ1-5	TGTGCCAGTAGTCTAACCTCCGGGACAGGGGGCCATCAGCCCCAGCATTTT	CASSLTSGTGGHQPQHF
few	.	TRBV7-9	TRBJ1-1	TGTGCCAGCAGCGAACGGATGGGGAACACTGAAGCTTTCTTT	CASSERMGNTEAFF
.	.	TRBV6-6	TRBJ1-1	TGTGCCAGCATGAACCAGGGTCCCACTGAAGCTTTCTTT	CASMNQGPTEAFF
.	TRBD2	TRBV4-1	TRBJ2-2	TGCGCCAGCAGCCAAGATGCGGGGGGCTACAACACCGGGGAGCTGTTTTTT	CASSQDAGGYNTGELFF
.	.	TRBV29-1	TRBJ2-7	TGCAGCGTTGTAGCGGATACCGCCTCCTACGAGCAGTACTTC	CSVVADTASYEQYF
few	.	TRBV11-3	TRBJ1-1	TGTGCCAGCAGCTTATCTTCAGGGAACACTGAAGCTTTCTTT	CASSLSSGNTEAFF
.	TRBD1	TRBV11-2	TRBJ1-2	TGTGCCAGCAGCTTAGGGACAGGGGGCTATGGCTACACCTTC	CASSLGTGGYGYTF
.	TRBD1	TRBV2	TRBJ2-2	TGTGCCAGCACCCTACAGGGGGCGAACACCGGGGAGCTGTTTTTT	CASTLQGANTGELFF
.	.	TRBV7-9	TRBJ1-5	TGTGCCAGCAGCTTAGAAGGGGGGCGCAATCAGCCCCAGCATTTT	CASSLEGGRNQPQHF
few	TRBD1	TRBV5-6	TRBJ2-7	TGTGCCAGCAGCCTGGGACAGGGGGCCGGGAAGCAGTACTTC	CASSLGQGAGKQYF
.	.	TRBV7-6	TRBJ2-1	TGTGCCAGCAGCTTACTTAGCGGTGACAATGAGCAGTTCTTC	CASSLLSGDNEQFF
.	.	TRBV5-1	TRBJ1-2	TGCGCCAGCAGCCACCCAGCTAACTATGGCTACACCTTC	CASSHPANYGYTF
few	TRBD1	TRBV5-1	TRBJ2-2	TGCGCCAGCAGCAGGGGGACAGGGCGAGCCATGATCGACACCGGGGAGCTGTTTTTT	CASSRGTGRAMIDTGELFF
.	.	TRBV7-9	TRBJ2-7	TGTGCCAGCAGCTTAGAGGTTCTGGGACGGTCCGACGAGCAGTACTTC	CASSLEVLGRSDEQYF
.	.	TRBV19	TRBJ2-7	TGTGCCAGTAAACAGAGTACTCGGTCCTCCGAGCAGTACTTC	CASKQSTRSSEQYF
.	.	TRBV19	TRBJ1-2	TGTGCCAGTAGTATAGACCCAAGCTATGGCTACACCTTC	CASSIDPSYGYTF
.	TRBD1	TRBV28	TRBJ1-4	TGTGCCAGCAGCTTACCCAGGGGGCTCGGGGAAAAACTGTTTTTT	CASSLPRGLGEKLFF
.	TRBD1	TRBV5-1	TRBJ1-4	TGCGCCAGCAGCTCTTCAGGGGGTAATGAAAAACTGTTTTTT	CASSSSGGNEKLFF
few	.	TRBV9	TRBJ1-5	TGTGCCAGCAGCGAGGGGATTGGGAGCAATCAGCCCCAGCATTTT	CASSEGIGSNQPQHF
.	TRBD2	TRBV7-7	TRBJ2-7	TGTGCCAGCAGCTTAGCGTTCGGGAGGGGATACGAGCAGTACTTC	CASSLAFGRGYEQYF
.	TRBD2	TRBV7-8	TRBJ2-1	TGTGCCAGCAGCTTGGGCGGGAGTAGAGATGAGCAGTTCTTC	CASSLGGSRDEQFF
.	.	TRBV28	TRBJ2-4	TGTGCCAGCAGTTCCGGCTTGAGGAGGGTAAACATTCAGTACTTC	CASSSGLRRVNIQYF
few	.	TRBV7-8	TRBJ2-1	TGTGCCAGCAGCTTAGCCTTCGGGTGGAATGAGCAGTTCTTC	CASSLAFGWNEQFF
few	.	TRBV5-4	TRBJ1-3	TGTGCCACCCAGGGCGGCTCTGGAAACACCATATATTTT	CATQGGSGNTIYF
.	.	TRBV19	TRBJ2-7	TGTGCCAGTACCTCTAAGAGCTCCTACGAGCAGTACTTC	CASTSKSSYEQYF
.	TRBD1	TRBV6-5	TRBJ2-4	TGTGCCAGCAGTACCGGGACAGGGAAAAACATTCAGTACTTC	CASSTGTGKNIQYF